The clone carrying this TCR beta chain has only a few counts. Its target is not known. Relapses following autologous stem cell transplantation were seen in all patients, with brentuximab vedotin exposure varying. This specimen comes from a study of PD-1 blockade in classical Hodgkin lymphoma. Across the whole study: The patients were dosed with nivolumab 3 mg/kg, infused intravenously every 2 weeks. Findings and caveats of the study: Factors driving the repertoire differences, possibly disease activity or prior therapy, remain undefined. Healthy donors were reported to have higher baseline TCR diversity than newly diagnosed patients. Excluded were patients who started nivolumab under 1 year after ASCT, a group that had lower diversity.

CDR1 is SGHTA and CDR2 is FQGNSA in the germline V gene. The CDR3 is made up of 15 amino acids. The ends were cut back, 1 base at V and 2 bases at J, with 10 bases in the middle. The table came from immunoSEQ multiplex PCR; TCRdb's copy has only in-frame clones and leaves some out. The sample holds roughly 42,000 clones, 76% seen once. J is TRBJ2-3 and V is TRBV7-2, with unresolved D. Sequenced here: peripheral blood mononuclear cells (PBMCs), sampled at baseline. This clonotype originated in a human donor with classical Hodgkin lymphoma. The DNA of the CDR3 is TGTGCCAGCAGCTTAGGGCTAGGAAACACAGATACGCAGTATTTT. Amino acid sequence: CASSLGLGNTDTQYF.